This paragraph covers one T cell receptor (beta chain) sequence. Its antigen is not identified. The data derive from a study of shared clonotypes between healthy human individuals. Findings and caveats of the study: Estimated clonotype richness was generally higher in naive than memory subsets.

A deep-level run was used for the assay. Here immunoSEQ multiplex PCR was the method, and the copy in TCRdb shows in-frame clones only, minus some. This sample carries about 2.1 million clones, 93% of them seen once, and the ten largest clones take around 1.7%. The ends were cut back, 3 bases at V and 7 bases at J, with 15 bases in the middle. Looked up from germline, CDR1 is SQVTM and CDR2 is ANQGSEA. The CDR3 covers 13 residues. The naive CD8 population came from CD45RO-negative cells selected for CCR7, without terminally differentiated effector memory CD45RA+ cells. The rearrangement joins TRBV29-1 to TRBJ2-5; D remains unclear. Input material: naive CD8+ T cells from PBMCs. The clonotype was recovered from a man in his late teens or twenties in good health. Some clones in this sample may be carry-over from other donors' samples. CDR3 amino acids: CSVDGLTLGTQYF. The DNA of the CDR3 is TGCAGCGTTGATGGCCTAACGCTCGGGACCCAGTACTTC.